The 31 T cell receptor beta chains reported below all come from one sample, sequenced in a study of cytomegalovirus exposure and HLA in healthy donors. The PCR made use of 60 Vbeta and 13 Jbeta primers. The protocol was immunoSEQ multiplex PCR, while the TCRdb copy is restricted to in-frame clones and leaves out a portion. In the table there are 100,000 to 150,000 clones, more than 65% of which are singletons. Sequencing was done on a sample of PBMCs. The receptors stem from a woman under 30 in good health and CMV-seronegative.

The chain recombines TRBV4-2 with TRBJ2-6; maybe TRBD1 (6 bases). CDR3 length: 16 residues. V was cut by 1 base and J by 0 bases, with 7 bases left in between. Germline lookup yields CDR1 LGHNA and CDR2 YNFKEQ. The CDR3 is CASSQGQDSGANVLTF. The CDR3 nucleotides read TGTGCCAGCAGCCAAGGACAGGACTCTGGGGCCAACGTCCTGACTTTC.

This clone was seen once. The chain uses TRBV27 and TRBJ1-2, with TRBD1 matching over 9 bases. The trim removed 5 bases at V and 3 bases at J, leaving 7 bases unmatched. The germline V gene has CDR1 MNHEY and CDR2 SMNVEV (reference sequence). The CDR3 loop spans 15 amino acids. CDR3 sequence: CASSLGQGGDYGYTF. CDR3 bases: TGTGCCAGCAGTCTGGGACAGGGTGGGGACTATGGCTACACCTTC.

The V call is TRBV10-3, the J call TRBJ2-7, with no clear D. V dropped 5 bases and J dropped 0 bases, with 5 bases sitting between them. Per germline, CDR1 ENHRY and CDR2 SYGVKD. CDR3 length: 12 residues. As DNA, the CDR3 is TGTGCCATCAGTCCCCGCTCCTACGAGCAGTACTTC. As protein: CAISPRSYEQYF.

The chain employs TRBV4-2 and TRBJ1-1; D is possibly TRBD1 (5 bases). The germline V and J ends were trimmed by 5 bases and 6 bases, with 16 bases remaining between them. This CDR3 contains 14 residues. Germline V gives CDR1 LGHNA, CDR2 YNFKEQ. The CDR3 protein is CASSRGGLEAEAFF. CDR3 DNA sequence: TGTGCCAGCAGCAGGGGAGGGCTAGAGGCTGAAGCTTTCTTT.

Only a few counts were recorded for this clone. The CDR3 here is CASSQEESSGGSNTGELFF. CDR3 bases: TGTGCCAGCAGCCAAGAGGAATCGAGCGGGGGGTCTAACACCGGGGAGCTGTTTTTT. The chain has TRBV4-2 and TRBJ2-2; TRBD2 agrees at 9 bases. V was pared by 0 bases and J by 2 bases, with 10 bases of the junction left unmatched. In germline, CDR1 is LGHNA, CDR2 YNFKEQ. The CDR3 is made up of 19 amino acids.

This chain links TRBV29-1 with TRBJ1-5; TRBD1 agrees at 9 bases. The CDR3 runs 13 residues. Looked up from germline, CDR1 is SQVTM and CDR2 is ANQGSEA. The V segment lost 3 bases and the J segment 6 bases; nucleotides outside the gene matches: 3. The CDR3 region has the DNA TGCAGCGTTGATACGGGACAGGGTCAGCCCCAGCATTTT. Encoded protein: CSVDTGQGQPQHF.

The chain recombines TRBV10-1 with TRBJ2-7; D gene uncertain. CDR3 length: 13 residues. From germline, CDR1 is WNHNN and CDR2 SYGVQD (reference sequence). Trimming took off 4 bases at V and 5 bases at J, with 12 bases between the two ends. The CDR3 protein is CASSAVSEDEQYF. In DNA, the CDR3 is TGCGCCAGCAGTGCTGTTTCCGAGGACGAGCAGTACTTC.

The V call is TRBV18, the J call TRBJ2-1, with D hard to call. Germline V lookup: CDR1 KGHSH, CDR2 LQKENI. Trimming removed 3 bases from V and 6 bases from J, with 9 bases in between. The CDR3 totals 13 residues. The DNA for the CDR3 is TGTGCCAGCTCACCCCCATCTAGCAATGAGCAGTTCTTC. Protein product: CASSPPSSNEQFF. The full variable domain, with the rest looked up from reference TRBV18 and TRBJ2-1, is NAGVMQNPRHLVRRRGQEARLRCSPMKGHSHVYWYRQLPEEGLKFMVYLQKENIIDESGMPKERFSAEFPKEGPSILRIQQVVRGDSAAYFCASSPPSSNEQFFGPGTRLTVL.

The rearrangement uses TRBV5-6 and TRBJ1-5, with D possibly matching TRBD1 (6 bases). The CDR3 covers 18 residues. Germline-derived CDR1 and CDR2 are SGHDT and YYEEEE. The germline V and J ends were trimmed by 1 base and 0 bases, with 17 bases remaining between them. Written as DNA, the CDR3 is TGTGCCAGCAGCTTGAAGGGGGTTGCACCTTATAGCAATCAGCCCCAGCATTTT. Translation: CASSLKGVAPYSNQPQHF.

There are a few counts of this clone. CDR3 sequence reads: CASSPQGVHQPQHF. CDR3 DNA: TGTGCCAGCAGCCCACAGGGGGTGCATCAGCCCCAGCATTTT. The chain joins TRBV7-8 to TRBJ1-5, with 8 bases aligning to TRBD1. The CDR3 sequence is 14 residues long. The V and J ends lost 5 bases and 5 bases, in that order; junction bases with no gene match: 5. Per germline, CDR1 SGHVS and CDR2 FQNEAQ.

The chain's CDR3 is CASSRDRVNEKLFF. DNA of the CDR3: TGTGCCAGCAGTAGGGACAGGGTGAATGAAAAACTGTTTTTT. The rearrangement uses TRBV6-5 and TRBJ1-4, with TRBD1 matching 9 bases. V shed 5 bases and J 5 bases; nucleotides not matched to a gene: 3. CDR3 length: 14 amino acids. Per the germline V gene, CDR1 is MNHEY and CDR2 is SVGAGI.

In DNA, the CDR3 is TGTGCCATCAGCTTGGGACAGGGGGTTCCTGACTATGGCTACACCTTC. Its translation is CAISLGQGVPDYGYTF. The genes are TRBV10-3 and TRBJ1-2; 11 bases are shared with TRBD1. Per the germline V gene, CDR1 is ENHRY and CDR2 is SYGVKD. The CDR3 consists of 16 residues. V shed 6 bases, J shed 3 bases, and the junction held 9 bases outside the gene matches.

The V and J genes are TRBV5-4 and TRBJ2-7; D may be TRBD2 (6 bases). CDR1 and CDR2 (germline): SGHNT, YYREEE (reference sequence). With 1 base removed from V and 5 bases from J, the gap between germline ends came to 10 bases. This CDR3 comprises 13 residues. DNA of the CDR3: TGTGCCAGCAGCTTGTTCGCGGGGAACGAGCAGTACTTC. Its translation: CASSLFAGNEQYF.

This clone came up a few times. V and J are TRBV2 and TRBJ2-3; 8 bases fit TRBD1. This CDR3 has 14 residues. The V gene end was trimmed by 6 bases and the J gene end by 3 bases; junction bases not matched to a gene: 5. Germline CDR1 and CDR2: SNHLY and FYNNEI. CDR3 amino acids: CASRVDRVTDTQYF. The CDR3 DNA sequence: TGTGCCAGCAGAGTGGACAGGGTTACAGATACGCAGTATTTT.

The V call is TRBV30, the J call TRBJ2-1; TRBD2 aligns across 10 bases. CDR3 length: 14 residues. CDR1 is GTSNPN, CDR2 SVGIG, per germline (reference sequence). J lost 3 bases, V lost 4 bases, and 3 bases had no gene match. CDR3 amino acids: CAWTTSGVYNEQFF. CDR3 bases: TGTGCCTGGACTACTAGCGGGGTCTACAATGAGCAGTTCTTC.

The chain uses TRBV6-5 and TRBJ1-5; possible D gene TRBD1, 6 bases. Germline CDR1 MNHEY, CDR2 SVGAGI. Deletions cut 2 bases from V and 3 bases from J, with 11 bases between. There are 15 residues in the CDR3. The CDR3 here is CASSYRWTDNQPQHF. CDR3 sequence (DNA): TGTGCCAGCAGTTACCGTTGGACAGACAATCAGCCCCAGCATTTT.

This clone appeared a single time. The chain couples TRBV18 to TRBJ1-6; 8 bases map to TRBD1. Germline lookup yields CDR1 KGHSH and CDR2 LQKENI. The CDR3 loop spans 16 amino acids. V dropped 1 base and J dropped 8; count of bases not matched to a gene: 7. CDR3 in DNA: TGTGCCAGCTCACCACTAGGGACAGGATCGGATTCACCCCTCCACTTT. It codes for CASSPLGTGSDSPLHF. Using reference TRBV18 and TRBJ1-6 for the parts outside the CDR3, the full variable domain is NAGVMQNPRHLVRRRGQEARLRCSPMKGHSHVYWYRQLPEEGLKFMVYLQKENIIDESGMPKERFSAEFPKEGPSILRIQQVVRGDSAAYFCASSPLGTGSDSPLHFGNGTRLTVT.

The J gene is TRBJ1-2, the V gene TRBV2; tentative D call: TRBD1 (5 bases). CDR3 length: 13 residues. V lost 10 bases and J 7 bases, leaving 19 bases between the germline ends. From germline, CDR1 is SNHLY and CDR2 FYNNEI. CDR3 loop: CAIPGGIERGYTF. In DNA, the CDR3 is TGTGCCATCCCCGGGGGAATTGAGCGTGGCTACACCTTC.

Written as DNA, the CDR3 is TGTGCCATCAGTGAGTCTGGGCAGCAAGATACGCAGTATTTT. It encodes CAISESGQQDTQYF. The V and J genes are TRBV10-3 and TRBJ2-3; D not resolved. The CDR3 runs 14 residues. The germline CDR1 and CDR2 sequences are ENHRY and SYGVKD. Trimming removed 0 bases at V and 5 bases at J, with 9 bases between.

The V gene is TRBV18, the J gene TRBJ2-2, with TRBD2 identical over 7 bases. Unmatched junction bases numbered 10, after V lost 0 bases and J lost 6 bases. The CDR3 loop spans 17 amino acids. CDR1 and CDR2 (germline): KGHSH, LQKENI. The CDR3 here is CASSPPGRGSKAGELFF. The DNA for the CDR3 is TGTGCCAGCTCACCACCGGGGAGGGGATCGAAGGCCGGGGAGCTGTTTTTT.

V gene TRBV7-9 combines with J gene TRBJ2-7, with 12 bases aligning to TRBD2. Trimming at V came to 5 bases and at J to 1 base, leaving 9 bases not matched to a gene. Germline V gene data show CDR1 as SEHNR and CDR2 as FQNEAQ (reference sequence). This CDR3 contains 17 residues. CDR3 loop: CASSQSPSGGDSYEQYF. For the CDR3, the DNA is TGTGCCAGCAGCCAAAGTCCTAGCGGGGGGGATTCCTACGAGCAGTACTTC.

The chain carries TRBV5-1 and TRBJ2-7; 11 positions agree with TRBD1. The CDR3 has 14 residues. CDR1 is SGHRS, CDR2 YFSETQ, per germline. V gave up 2 bases and J gave up 4 bases; unmatched junction bases: 2. The CDR3 bases are TGCGCCAGCAGCTTAGGGACAGGGGGTTACGAGCAGTACTTC. Its protein product is CASSLGTGGYEQYF. The variable domain in full, completed from reference TRBV5-1 and TRBJ2-7, reads KAGVTQTPRYLIKTRGQQVTLSCSPISGHRSVSWYQQTPGQGLQFLFEYFSETQRNKGNFPGRFSGRQFSNSRSEMNVSTLELGDSALYLCASSLGTGGYEQYFGPGTRLTVT.

The V call is TRBV5-1, the J call TRBJ1-1, with D perhaps TRBD1 (6 bases). CDR1 SGHRS and CDR2 YFSETQ come from the germline V gene. The CDR3 runs to 14 residues. Trimming removed 5 bases at V and 8 bases at J, with 19 bases between. CDR3 bases: TGCGCCAGCAGACTGACAGGCCCCTCGGGGGAAGCTTTCTTT. This translates into CASRLTGPSGEAFF.

The J gene is TRBJ1-1, the V gene TRBV11-2, with unresolved D. In germline, CDR1 is SGHAT, CDR2 FQNNGV. Trimming removed 4 bases at V and 0 bases at J, with 12 bases between. The CDR3 spans 15 residues. The CDR3 DNA reads TGTGCCAGCAGCTCCGTTCTGGCCCTGAACACTGAAGCTTTCTTT. Protein sequence: CASSSVLALNTEAFF.

In nucleotides, the CDR3 is TGTGCCAGCAGTTTAGGGCCTGGGTATCAGCCCCAGCATTTT. This codes for CASSLGPGYQPQHF. J is TRBJ1-5 and V is TRBV27; D gene ambiguous. The CDR3 consists of 14 residues. The V gene lost 2 bases and the J gene lost 5 bases, with 10 bases spanning the gap. Germline V gene lookup returns CDR1 MNHEY and CDR2 SMNVEV (reference sequence).

The chain uses TRBV13 and TRBJ1-1, with D perhaps TRBD1 (6 bases). V was trimmed by 3 bases and J by 1 base, leaving 18 bases between them. This CDR3 is 17 amino acids long. Per germline, CDR1 PRHDT and CDR2 FYEKMQ (reference sequence). CDR3 region: CASSLWTRDTPNTEAFF. The CDR3 DNA reads TGTGCCAGCAGCTTGTGGACGAGGGACACGCCGAACACTGAAGCTTTCTTT.

The gene calls are TRBV5-1 and TRBJ2-5; D might be TRBD1 (6 bases). CDR3 size: 17 residues. Between the trimmed V and J ends, which lost 4 bases and 3 bases, there was a span of 22 bases. The germline gives CDR1 SGHRS, CDR2 YFSETQ. Written as DNA, the CDR3 is TGCGCCAGCAGCCTCCCACAGGGACGAGGCGCCGAAGAGACCCAGTACTTC. It yields the protein CASSLPQGRGAEETQYF.

The V call is TRBV4-2, the J call TRBJ1-1; 7 bases are a match to TRBD1. Germline V gene lookup returns CDR1 LGHNA and CDR2 YNFKEQ. V lost 3 bases to trimming and J lost 11 bases; unmatched junction nucleotides: 9. This CDR3 spans 13 amino acids. The CDR3 sequence: CASSQGDRVRAFF. In nucleotides, the CDR3 is TGTGCCAGCAGCCAGGGGGACAGAGTTAGGGCTTTCTTT.

V is TRBV7-8 and J is TRBJ1-2, with 7 bases lining up with TRBD1. This CDR3 comprises 16 residues. Germline V lookup: CDR1 SGHVS, CDR2 FQNEAQ. The ends lost 3 bases at V and 5 bases at J; junction bases unmatched: 12. The chain's CDR3 is CASSFHRAPRGYGYTF. The CDR3 DNA follows: TGTGCCAGCAGCTTTCACAGGGCCCCCAGGGGGTATGGCTACACCTTC.

The chain employs TRBV27 and TRBJ2-7; D is perhaps TRBD2 (7 bases). The V gene's germline CDR1 is MNHEY and CDR2 SMNVEV (reference sequence). The ends were cut back, 5 bases at V and 5 bases at J, with 16 bases in the middle. The CDR3 has 14 amino acids. As DNA, the CDR3 is TGTGCCAGCAGTCGTTGGGAGGGGGAAGACGAGCAGTACTTC. This encodes CASSRWEGEDEQYF.

The V call is TRBV7-9, the J call TRBJ1-1, with D perhaps TRBD1 (6 bases). V gave up 5 bases and J gave up 1 base, with 8 bases separating them. CDR1 is SEHNR and CDR2 is FQNEAQ in the germline V gene (reference sequence). CDR3 size: 13 residues. CDR3: CASSRTENTEAFF. The CDR3 DNA follows: TGTGCCAGCAGCCGGACAGAGAACACTGAAGCTTTCTTT.